The source of this T cell receptor (beta chain) is a study of T-cell reconstitution after alpha-beta-depleted transplantation in children. General study points: Hyperexpanded clones declined; after one year, newly produced T cells mostly supplied diversity. High day-60 TCRbeta diversity in some patients came from surviving recipient T cells and thymic progenitors. About two months after transplant, alpha-beta T cells reportedly came from several hundred expanded graft clones.

Notes on this clonotype: Its target is not known.

The TCRbeta library was prepared with unique molecular identifiers. One entry per CDR3 protein, called by TCRdb with MiXCR from the PCR reads. The profile shows about 460,000 distinct CDR3 sequences, roughly 10% of them singletons. CDR3 length: 15 residues. Germline V gene sequence: CDR1 SGDLS, CDR2 YYNGEE. V was clipped by 0 bases and J by 6 bases, with 12 bases between them. The V and J genes are TRBV9 and TRBJ2-2; D uncertain. This specimen consisted of PBMCs, mostly from graft donor cells, obtained 180 days after TCRalphabeta/CD19-depleted stem cell transplant. The sequence derives from a female patient aged 2-10 years who had a stem cell transplant for aplastic anemia, so the T cells may come from the graft donor. CDR3 in amino acids: CASSVVSRAPGELFF. In DNA, the CDR3 is TGTGCCAGCAGCGTAGTCAGCAGAGCCCCCGGGGAGCTGTTTTTT.